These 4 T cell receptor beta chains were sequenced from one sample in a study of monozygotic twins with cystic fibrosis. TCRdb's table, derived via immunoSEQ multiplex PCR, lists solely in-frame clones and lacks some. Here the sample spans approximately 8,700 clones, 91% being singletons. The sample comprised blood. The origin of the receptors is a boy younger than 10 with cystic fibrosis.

CDR3 sequence (DNA): TGTGCCAGCAGCTTAGTTACCGGGGAGCTGTTTTTT. Translation gives CASSLVTGELFF. This rearrangement joins TRBV11-3 to TRBJ2-2, with D hard to call. The germline V gene encodes CDR1 SGHNT and CDR2 YENEEA. The CDR3 loop spans 12 amino acids. V lost 1 base, J lost 5 bases, and 2 bases lay in between.

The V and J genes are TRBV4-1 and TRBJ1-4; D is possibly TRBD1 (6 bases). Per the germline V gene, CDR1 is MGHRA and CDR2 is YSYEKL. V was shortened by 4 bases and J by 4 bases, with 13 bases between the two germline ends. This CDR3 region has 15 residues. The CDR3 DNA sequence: TGCGCCAGCAGCCGGGAACAGGGTGTTAATGAAAAACTGTTTTTT. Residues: CASSREQGVNEKLFF.

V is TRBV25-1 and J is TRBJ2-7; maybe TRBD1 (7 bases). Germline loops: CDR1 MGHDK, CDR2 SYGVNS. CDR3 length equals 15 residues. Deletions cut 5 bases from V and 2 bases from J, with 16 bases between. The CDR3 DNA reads TGTGCCAGCAGTCCCCGGGGGACAGTCGCCTACGAGCAGTACTTC. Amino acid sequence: CASSPRGTVAYEQYF.

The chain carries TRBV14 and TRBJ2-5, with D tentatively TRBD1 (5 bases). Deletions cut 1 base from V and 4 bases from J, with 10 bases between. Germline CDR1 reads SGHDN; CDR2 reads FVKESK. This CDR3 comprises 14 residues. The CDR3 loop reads CASSQVDKGETQYF. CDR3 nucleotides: TGTGCCAGCAGCCAAGTGGACAAGGGAGAGACCCAGTACTTC.